This TCR beta chain was profiled in a study of blood T cell repertoires in COVID-19. The overall study: From the United States, Italy and Spain came samples of acute and convalescent COVID-19. The analysed material was cDNA or gDNA that came from T cells, B-cell-depleted T cells, or PBMCs.

CDR3 length: 12 residues. CDR1 is SGHRS, CDR2 YFSETQ, per germline. J was trimmed by 13 bases and V by 2 bases; bases with no gene match: 3. Authors' processing steps: Estimation of nucleated cell counts was performed using reference gene primer amplification. Libraries were prepared by immunoSEQ multiplex PCR; TCRdb keeps only in-frame clonotypes and omits some of them. V, J and clone size derive from that table, while D and trimming were established from the DNA sequence. The sample lists some 240,000 clones, approximately 80% occurring once. The sample comprised peripheral blood. The chain recombines TRBV5-1 with TRBJ1-6, with 7 bases matching TRBD1. The receptor comes from a human donor in a cohort sampled during active COVID-19. The CDR3 bases are TGCGCCAGCAGCTTACAGGGGTGGCCCCTCCACTTT. Protein product: CASSLQGWPLHF.